This paragraph reports one T cell receptor beta chain. The antigen is undetermined. This sample is drawn from a study of T cells after yellow fever vaccination. The study, taken as a whole, reports: The bulk population could contribute abundant contaminating clonotypes to FACS-sorted repertoires.

The TCR cDNA carried a universal primer site and UMIs from 5'RACE template switching. TCRdb processed the 5' RACE reads anew with MiXCR; each CDR3 protein has one entry. The sample lists more than 300,000 distinct CDR3 sequences; about 10% were seen once. CDR3 length: 11 residues. The germline CDR1 and CDR2 sequences are KGHSY and FQNENV. V dropped 1 base and J dropped 11 bases, with 6 bases sitting between them. Material: CD4+ T cells sorted from PBMCs, obtained 45 days after the yellow fever booster vaccination. This clonotype was obtained from a man aged 18 to 30 who received the YFV17D yellow fever vaccine. The chain couples TRBV16 to TRBJ2-1; no clear D gene. CDR3 in DNA: TGTGCCAGCAGCCAATTTCAGCAGCAGTTCTTC. Its protein is CASSQFQQQFF.